The next 12 T cell receptor beta chains were all read from a single sample in a study of T-cell reconstitution after alpha-beta-depleted transplantation in children. During its preparation, the TCRbeta library received unique molecular identifiers. TCRdb re-derived calls from the PCR reads in MiXCR, one entry per CDR3 protein. The repertoire holds some 550,000 distinct CDR3 sequences, with around 23% as singletons. The sample here was PBMCs, mostly from graft donor cells, taken 360 days after TCRalphabeta/CD19-depleted stem cell transplant. The receptors were gathered from a boy under two years old who had a stem cell transplant for acute myeloid leukemia, so the T cells may come from the graft donor.

J is TRBJ2-2 and V is TRBV4-2; no firm D call. Looked up from germline, CDR1 is LGHNA and CDR2 is YNFKEQ. The CDR3 loop spans 15 amino acids. V gave up 4 bases and J gave up 2 bases, with 11 bases separating them. CDR3 DNA sequence: TGTGCCAGCAGCCCTGACCCGGTTAACACCGGGGAGCTGTTTTTT. The encoded protein is CASSPDPVNTGELFF.

In the case of this clonotype: A much larger clone lies one base from this, so it may be a read error. The rearrangement links TRBV3-1 to TRBJ1-1; possible D gene TRBD1, 5 bases. CDR1 is LGHDT and CDR2 is YNNKEL in the germline V gene (reference sequence). The CDR3 is 15 amino acids. CDR3 loop: CATSQLRTGNTEAFF. The CDR3 region has the DNA TGTGCCACCAGCCAGCTTCGTACAGGGAACACTGAAGCTTTCTTT.

This chain joins TRBV7-2 and TRBJ2-1, with D unresolved. The germline V gene has CDR1 SGHTA and CDR2 FQGNSA. The CDR3 totals 16 residues. Trimming removed 5 bases at V and 6 bases at J, with 20 bases between. The CDR3 reads CASSLTPGYGGNEQFF. The CDR3 DNA sequence: TGTGCCAGCAGCCTAACTCCCGGGTACGGCGGCAATGAGCAGTTCTTC.

This clonotype was observed at least ten times. The chain recombines TRBV12-3 or TRBV12-4 with TRBJ2-4, with 7 bases that match TRBD2. The CDR3 is 16 residues long. V dropped 6 bases and J dropped 2; count of bases not matched to a gene: 10. CDR3 DNA: TGTGCCAGCAGATTCTCGGCCGGGACTACCAAAAACATTCAGTACTTC. Translated, it gives CASRFSAGTTKNIQYF.

V is TRBV7-8 and J is TRBJ1-1; D remains ambiguous. Trimming removed 4 bases at V and 3 bases at J, with 9 bases between. The CDR3 totals 13 residues. Germline CDR1 SGHVS, CDR2 FQNEAQ. The CDR3 DNA reads TGTGCCAGCAGCTATAGCAAAGACACTGAAGCTTTCTTT. Amino acid sequence: CASSYSKDTEAFF.

The CDR3 coding sequence is TGCGCCAGCAGCTCCCCAGGTTCCCGAGATACGCAGTATTTT. It translates to CASSSPGSRDTQYF. The chain links TRBV5-1 to TRBJ2-3; D ambiguous. Germline CDR1 reads SGHRS; CDR2 reads YFSETQ. V was cut by 3 bases and J by 5 bases, with 13 bases left in between. There are 14 residues in the CDR3. The variable domain in full, with the rest retrieved from reference TRBV5-1 and TRBJ2-3, is KAGVTQTPRYLIKTRGQQVTLSCSPISGHRSVSWYQQTPGQGLQFLFEYFSETQRNKGNFPGRFSGRQFSNSRSEMNVSTLELGDSALYLCASSSPGSRDTQYFGPGTRLTVL.

Ten or more counts support this clonotype. This chain joins TRBV10-3 and TRBJ2-5; either TRBD1 or TRBD2 may fit D (7 bases each). Germline-derived CDR1 and CDR2 are ENHRY and SYGVKD. V dropped 2 bases and J dropped 5 bases, with 15 bases sitting between them. This CDR3 has 15 residues. For the CDR3, the DNA is TGTGCCATCAGTGAGGTCGGGACAGCGGGGGAGACCCAGTACTTC. Its protein is CAISEVGTAGETQYF.

This clonotype was observed many times. The J gene is TRBJ1-1, the V gene TRBV20-1; no firm D call. Trimming stripped 0 bases from V and 1 base from J, with 15 bases between. CDR3 size: 16 residues. Germline loops: CDR1 DFQATT, CDR2 SNEGSKA (reference sequence). The CDR3 sequence: CSARDLSDPGNTEAFF. As DNA, the CDR3 is TGCAGTGCTAGAGATCTATCCGACCCGGGGAACACTGAAGCTTTCTTT.

This clonotype was seen many times. This chain joins TRBV11-1 and TRBJ2-4; D is possibly TRBD1 (5 bases). Germline V gene lookup returns CDR1 SGHAT and CDR2 FQDESV (reference sequence). Trimming removed 2 bases from V and 5 bases from J, with 10 bases in between. This CDR3 spans 14 amino acids. CDR3 in DNA: TGTGCCAGCAGCTTAAGGGGAAGGGAAAACATTCAGTACTTC. The encoded protein is CASSLRGRENIQYF.

This clonotype was seen at least ten times. This chain links TRBV20-1 with TRBJ1-1; 9 nucleotides line up with TRBD1. With V trimmed by 1 base and J by 4 bases, 7 bases remained unmatched. Germline V gives CDR1 DFQATT, CDR2 SNEGSKA (reference sequence). The CDR3 contains 15 residues. CDR3 residues: CSARGPRDRVTEAFF. The CDR3 nucleotides are TGCAGTGCTAGAGGTCCCCGGGACAGGGTCACTGAAGCTTTCTTT.

This rearrangement joins TRBV29-1 to TRBJ1-1, with 8 bases matching TRBD1. The CDR3 sequence is 13 residues long. V lost 4 bases and J lost 7; bases outside the gene matches: 8. The germline gives CDR1 SQVTM, CDR2 ANQGSEA. CDR3 amino acids: CSVGHRGRNEAFF. The CDR3 nucleotides read TGCAGCGTTGGTCACAGGGGGAGGAATGAAGCTTTCTTT.

The chain joins TRBV24-1 to TRBJ2-3; D perhaps matches TRBD1 (6 bases). The CDR3 runs to 16 residues. Germline assignment: CDR1 KGHDR and CDR2 SFDVKD. The V and J ends lost 3 bases and 0 bases respectively, with 12 bases between them. CDR3 in amino acids: CATSDPRTDSTDTQYF. The DNA for the CDR3 is TGTGCCACCAGTGATCCAAGGACAGACAGCACAGATACGCAGTATTTT.